The clone carrying this T cell receptor beta chain was found many times. Its antigen is unknown. These data are taken from a study of T cells after yellow fever vaccination. Across the whole study: Fractions of limited cellularity were prepared by means of SMART-Seq v4 Ultra Low Input. Study results and caveats: The presence of abundant clonotypes contaminating from the bulk population was possible in FACS-sorted repertoires. A minor fraction of clonotypes spanned both CD4 and CD8 compartments. The booster saw the reappearance of most primary-vaccination clones (around 96% CD4, 80% to 90% CD8).

The V end was cut by 1 base, the J end by 1 base, with 9 bases between. CDR1 is SGHDT, CDR2 YYEEEE, per germline. This CDR3 spans 15 amino acids. TCRdb re-called the 5' RACE reads with MiXCR, one entry per CDR3 protein. Here the sample spans more than 120,000 distinct CDR3 sequences, approximately 7.7% being singletons. This sample comprised CD4+ T cells sorted from PBMCs, obtained 5 days after the yellow fever booster vaccination. The chain couples TRBV5-6 to TRBJ1-5; D gene ambiguous. The TCR sequence derives from a man younger than 40 who received the YFV17D yellow fever vaccine. CDR3 nucleotide sequence: TGTGCCAGCAGCTTGATGGACCTGAGCAATCAGCCCCAGCATTTT. It translates to CASSLMDLSNQPQHF.